The 3 T cell receptor beta chains in this list originate from one sample, sequenced in a study of cytomegalovirus exposure and HLA in healthy donors. PCR employed 60 Vbeta and 13 Jbeta primers. Only in-frame clones appear in the TCRdb table, and some are missing; sequencing was by immunoSEQ multiplex PCR. In the table there are 130,000 to 150,000 clones, roughly 80% of which are singletons. Sequenced: PBMCs. The receptors were sampled from a woman in her forties or fifties in good health and CMV-seronegative.

V gene TRBV30 combines with J gene TRBJ2-1; 14 positions match TRBD2. CDR1 and CDR2 (germline): GTSNPN, SVGIG (reference sequence). The CDR3 covers 16 residues. Trimming cost V 7 bases and J 6 bases; bases outside gene matches: 11. The CDR3 loop reads CASGLAGGGFRNEQFF. The DNA of the CDR3 is TGTGCCTCTGGACTAGCGGGGGGTGGTTTTCGCAATGAGCAGTTCTTC.

The chain has TRBV19 and TRBJ2-4; 8 bases map to TRBD1. Trimming removed 3 bases from V and 14 bases from J; junction bases left unmatched: 9. CDR1 and CDR2 from the germline V gene are LNHDA and SQIVND (reference sequence). CDR3 length: 13 residues. The CDR3 nucleotides read TGTGCCAGTAGTATGAAATCTCAACAGGGGGAGTACTTC. This codes for CASSMKSQQGEYF.

This clone was counted between two and nine times. This chain connects TRBV18 to TRBJ1-5; weak D call: TRBD1 (5 bases). Germline V gene sequence: CDR1 KGHSH, CDR2 LQKENI. V lost 6 bases, J lost 3 bases, and 12 bases lay in between. The length of the CDR3 is 14 residues. For the CDR3, the DNA is TGTGCCAGCTCCCCAGGGAGGGACAATCAGCCCCAGCATTTT. It encodes CASSPGRDNQPQHF. Full variable domain (rest looked up from reference TRBV18 and TRBJ1-5): NAGVMQNPRHLVRRRGQEARLRCSPMKGHSHVYWYRQLPEEGLKFMVYLQKENIIDESGMPKERFSAEFPKEGPSILRIQQVVRGDSAAYFCASSPGRDNQPQHFGDGTRLSIL.